This T cell receptor (beta chain) was sequenced for a study of graft-versus-host responses after intestinal transplantation. Looking at the study overall: Isolated intestinal, liver-intestinal, or multivisceral transplants had been given to the recipients. Tacrolimus plus steroids were given to all recipients for about 3 years, preceded by anti-thymocyte globulin induction. General study results and limits: Circulating GvH clones peaking coincided with falling HvG clones soon after transplant. The authors found GvH clones in recipient marrow, some appearing first in ileum or blood.

Germline CDR1 is SGHTA and CDR2 is FQGTGA. V dropped 5 bases and J dropped 4 bases, with 11 bases sitting between them. The CDR3 contains 13 residues. This clone was detected once. Its specificity is unknown. Assay used: immunoSEQ multiplex PCR; TCRdb lists only in-frame clones, some missing. This sample carries thousands of clones, roughly 92% of them seen once, and the ten largest clones take about 1.5%. This receptor was identified in a human patient who received an intestinal transplant, so some T cells may come from the graft donor. Here the sequenced sample was PBMCs, taken about 31 days after intestinal transplant. V and J are TRBV7-3 and TRBJ1-1, with D possibly matching TRBD1 (5 bases). In nucleotides, the CDR3 is TGTGCCAGCAGCCACCGGGGGAGCACTGAAGCTTTCTTT. This translates into CASSHRGSTEAFF.